The rows below give T cell receptor beta chains drawn from one sample of a study of cytomegalovirus exposure and HLA in healthy donors. Clones were sequenced by immunoSEQ multiplex PCR, and TCRdb holds only the in-frame ones, with some missing. This sample carries more than 110,000 clones, about 90% of them seen once, and the ten largest clones take 2.5% to 3.5%. The specimen sequenced was PBMCs. The receptors shown here come from a young man in good health and CMV-seronegative. Each CDR3 is given with its conserved first and last residue. D genes are given only for firm matches. Only some rows state a clone size, as once, few, many or a class for expanded clones.

>.|TRBJ2-3|TRBV29-1|.
TGCAGCGTTGATGAGGGATTAACAGATACGCAGTATTTT
CSVDEGLTDTQYF
>.|TRBJ2-3|TRBV5-1|.
TGCGCCAGCAGCTTGACCCCACTAGCCTCTAGCACAGATACGCAGTATTTT
CASSLTPLASSTDTQYF
>.|TRBJ1-4|TRBV7-9|.
TGTGCCAGCAGCCCCTATGTCCCAACTAATGAAAAACTGTTTTTT
CASSPYVPTNEKLFF
>.|TRBJ2-1|TRBV27|.
TGTGCCAGCAGTTTATTAGGCAACAGAGACAATGAGCAGTTCTTC
CASSLLGNRDNEQFF
>.|TRBJ2-3|TRBV27|TRBD2
TGTGCCAGCAGTGAGGCCAGGGGACTAGCGGGAGTTGAAACAGATACGCAGTATTTT
CASSEARGLAGVETDTQYF
>.|TRBJ1-1|TRBV18|.
TGTGCCAGCTCGTACAATTTTATGAACACTGAAGCTTTCTTT
CASSYNFMNTEAFF
>.|TRBJ1-2|TRBV7-9|.
TGTGCCAGCAGCTTTTCAGAAACCTTGAATGGCTACACCTTC
CASSFSETLNGYTF
>.|TRBJ1-2|TRBV6-6|TRBD1
TGTGCCAGCTTAGGGACAGGGGGCGCTTCTGGCTACACCTTC
CASLGTGGASGYTF
>.|TRBJ1-1|TRBV7-2|TRBD1
TGTGCCAGCAGCCTAGTACACCGGACAGGGGGAGACACTGAAGCTTTCTTT
CASSLVHRTGGDTEAFF
>.|TRBJ2-2|TRBV10-1|TRBD2
TGCGCCAGCAGTGAGGGGGGGGGTATTAGGGAGCTGTTTTTT
CASSEGGGIRELFF
>.|TRBJ1-2|TRBV5-1|TRBD1
TGCGCCAGCAGGCCGACAGGGGTGGCCAGCGGCTACACCTTC
CASRPTGVASGYTF
>.|TRBJ1-2|TRBV6-6|.
TGTGCCAGTCGAATTTTGAGGGATTCACTTTATGGCTACACCTTC
CASRILRDSLYGYTF
>.|TRBJ2-1|TRBV7-2|TRBD1
TGTGCCAGCAGCCTCCGGGACAGCTCCTACAATGAGCAGTTCTTC
CASSLRDSSYNEQFF
>.|TRBJ2-3|TRBV20-1|.
TGCAGTGCCACCCTAGCGGATACGCAGTATTTT
CSATLADTQYF
>.|TRBJ2-2|TRBV14|.
TGTGCCAGCAGCCAAGACCCCGCGACAGGGAGGTGGGACACCGGGGAGCTGTTTTTT
CASSQDPATGRWDTGELFF
>few|TRBJ2-7|TRBV21-1|.
TGTGCCAGCTTTCCGGGACTAGCGGGGGGGCGTGAACACGAGCAGTACTTC
CASFPGLAGGREHEQYF
>few|TRBJ2-7|TRBV18|.
TGTGCCAGCTCACCGCTCCGGGACAAATCCTACGAGCAGTACTTC
CASSPLRDKSYEQYF
>.|TRBJ1-1|TRBV27|.
TGTGCCAGCAGTCTCGGGGGGGGCACTGAAGCTTTCTTT
CASSLGGGTEAFF
>.|TRBJ1-5|TRBV6-5|.
TGTGCCAGCAGTTACTCGGGCGGGAATCAGCCCCAGCATTTT
CASSYSGGNQPQHF
>.|TRBJ2-3|TRBV7-9|.
TGTGCCAGCAGCTTAAACGCAGGCACAGATACGCAGTATTTT
CASSLNAGTDTQYF
>.|TRBJ1-5|TRBV18|TRBD1
TGTGCCAGCTCTCGAACCGGGACAGGGGTTCAGCCCCAGCATTTT
CASSRTGTGVQPQHF
>.|TRBJ1-6|TRBV19|.
TGTGCCAGTAGTAGGCGGCCTACGAATTCACCCCTCCACTTT
CASSRRPTNSPLHF
>.|TRBJ1-4|TRBV6-5|TRBD1
TGTGCCAGCAGTTACTCTCCAGGGGGCGGTGAAAAACTGTTTTTT
CASSYSPGGGEKLFF
>.|TRBJ2-1|TRBV5-8|TRBD2
TGTGCCAGCAGCTCATTCCGGACTGGCGGGGGGGCGGATGAGCAGTTCTTC
CASSSFRTGGGADEQFF
>few|TRBJ1-1|TRBV28|.
TGTGCCAGCAGCCCTTTGCAGGGGAACACTGAAGCTTTCTTT
CASSPLQGNTEAFF
>few|TRBJ2-5|TRBV5-8|TRBD2
TGTGCCAGCAGCTTCCTAGCGGGGAAGTCAGAGACCCAGTACTTC
CASSFLAGKSETQYF
>.|TRBJ2-5|TRBV7-2|.
TGTGCCAGCAGCTTAGCGGGCCCCGGACAAACACAAGAGACCCAGTACTTC
CASSLAGPGQTQETQYF
>.|TRBJ2-1|TRBV10-3|TRBD2
TGTGCCATCAGTGGGACTAGCGGGGGATACAATGAGCAGTTCTTC
CAISGTSGGYNEQFF
>.|TRBJ1-6|TRBV12-5|TRBD1
TGTGCTAGTGGACTGGGACAGAGGAATTCACCCCTCCACTTT
CASGLGQRNSPLHF
>many|TRBJ1-1|TRBV6-1|TRBD1
TGTGCCAGCAGTTGGACAGGGTTGAACACTGAAGCTTTCTTT
CASSWTGLNTEAFF
>.|TRBJ2-7|TRBV28|TRBD2
TGTGCCAGCCTTAACGGGGCGGCGGGAGTGGGCTCCTACGAGCAGTACTTC
CASLNGAAGVGSYEQYF
>many|TRBJ2-1|TRBV27|.
TGTGCCAGCAGTTTATCAGGAGCGCGGGAGCAGTTCTTC
CASSLSGAREQFF
>.|TRBJ2-1|TRBV7-9|.
TGTGCCAGCAGCAAGGGACTCCTAGACAATGAGCAGTTCTTC
CASSKGLLDNEQFF
>.|TRBJ2-7|TRBV30|.
TGTGCCTGGAGTGGAAACCTCGGAGGAATCTACGAGCAGTACTTC
CAWSGNLGGIYEQYF
>once|TRBJ2-1|TRBV9|TRBD2
TGTGCCAGCAGCGTAGAGGGACTAGCTCTCAATGAGCAGTTCTTC
CASSVEGLALNEQFF
>.|TRBJ2-7|TRBV9|TRBD2
TGTGCCAGCAGCGTAGGGGGACTAGCGCTCTACGAGCAGTACTTC
CASSVGGLALYEQYF
>.|TRBJ1-2|TRBV19|TRBD1
TGTGCCAGTAGTCGACAGGGGAACTATGGCTACACCTTC
CASSRQGNYGYTF